A selection of T cell receptor beta chains follows, all from one sample in a study of OX40 agonist ivuxolimab in advanced cancers. The repertoire was sequenced with immunoSEQ multiplex PCR; TCRdb's copy has only in-frame clones and lacks some. The sample lists under 150,000 clones, around 93% occurring once. Sequencing used CD4+ or CD8+ T cells sorted from blood, obtained in a trial of the OX40 agonist ivuxolimab. The source of these receptors is an adult with an advanced solid tumor such as melanoma, head and neck, liver or kidney cancer. The CDR3 runs from the conserved cysteine through the conserved F or W. The D gene is left open where the match is weak.

J	D	V	CDR3	DNA
TRBJ1-5	-	TRBV5-4	CASSSQGVNQPQHF	TGTGCCAGCAGCTCCCAGGGAGTCAATCAGCCCCAGCATTTT
TRBJ2-1	-	TRBV7-2	CASSPRYNEQFF	TGTGCCAGCAGCCCCAGGTATAATGAGCAGTTCTTC
TRBJ1-4	TRBD1	TRBV6-5	CASRAGQGAREKLFF	TGTGCCAGCAGAGCGGGACAGGGGGCGCGTGAAAAACTGTTTTTT
TRBJ1-4	-	TRBV4-3	CASSQDGTTNEKLFF	TGCGCCAGCAGCCAAGATGGGACAACTAATGAAAAACTGTTTTTT
TRBJ2-7	TRBD1	TRBV19	CASSQYLGTGTYEQYF	TGTGCCAGTAGCCAGTATTTGGGGACAGGGACCTACGAGCAGTACTTC
TRBJ2-1	TRBD1	TRBV9	CASSVLGQTYNEQFF	TGTGCCAGCAGCGTACTGGGACAGACGTACAATGAGCAGTTCTTC
TRBJ1-2	-	TRBV4-3	CASSLTGDGHGYTF	TGCGCCAGCAGCCTCACCGGGGACGGCCATGGCTACACCTTC
TRBJ2-7	TRBD2	TRBV30	CAWRQLAGSYEQYF	TGTGCCTGGAGGCAACTAGCGGGAAGCTACGAGCAGTACTTC
TRBJ1-2	TRBD1	TRBV6-1	CASSEVSGGTGGRNYGYTF	TGTGCCAGCAGTGAAGTAAGTGGCGGGACAGGGGGTCGGAACTATGGCTACACCTTC
TRBJ1-2	-	TRBV23-1	CASSQSDSPWGGYTF	TGCGCCAGCAGTCAATCGGACAGCCCGTGGGGTGGCTACACCTTC
TRBJ2-7	-	TRBV5-1	CASSPRRHEQYF	TGCGCCAGCAGCCCACGTAGGCACGAGCAGTACTTC